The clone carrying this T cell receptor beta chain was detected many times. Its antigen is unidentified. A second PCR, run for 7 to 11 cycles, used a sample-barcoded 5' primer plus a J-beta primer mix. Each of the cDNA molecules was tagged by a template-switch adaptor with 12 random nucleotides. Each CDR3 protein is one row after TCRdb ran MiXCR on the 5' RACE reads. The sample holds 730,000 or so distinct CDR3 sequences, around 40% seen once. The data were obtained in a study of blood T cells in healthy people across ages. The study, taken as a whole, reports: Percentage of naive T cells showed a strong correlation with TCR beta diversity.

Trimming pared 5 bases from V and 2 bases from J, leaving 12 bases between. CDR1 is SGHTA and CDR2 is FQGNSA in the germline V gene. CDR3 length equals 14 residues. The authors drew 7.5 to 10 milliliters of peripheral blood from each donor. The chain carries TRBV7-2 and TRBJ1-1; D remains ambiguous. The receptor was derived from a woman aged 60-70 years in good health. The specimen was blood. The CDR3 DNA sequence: TGTGCCAGCAGCCGCCACCGGGAAAACACTGAAGCTTTCTTT. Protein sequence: CASSRHRENTEAFF.